These 29 T cell receptor beta chains originate from one sample sequenced in a study of T cell changes during pregnancy in multiple sclerosis. Data came from immunoSEQ multiplex PCR; TCRdb stores just in-frame clones and leaves some out. Among 25,000 to 35,000 clones listed, roughly nine tenths were seen once. This specimen was CD4+ T cells from peripheral blood mononuclear cells, taken in the second trimester of pregnancy. These receptors were taken from a female donor in good health, enrolled as a control in a pregnancy study.

The chain has TRBV19 and TRBJ2-2; D unresolved. CDR3 length: 15 residues. Trimming took off 4 bases at V and 15 bases at J, with 24 bases between the two ends. CDR1 LNHDA and CDR2 SQIVND come from the germline V gene (reference sequence). CDR3 sequence (DNA): TGTGCCAGTAGTAAGGTGGTTAGCCTCTCAGCCGAGTTGTTTTTT. Translation: CASSKVVSLSAELFF.

The chain employs TRBV29-1 and TRBJ1-1, with TRBD1 as a possible D gene (5 bases). The CDR3 is 13 residues long. With 7 bases removed from V and 2 bases from J, the gap between germline ends came to 14 bases. Germline lookup yields CDR1 SQVTM and CDR2 ANQGSEA. The CDR3 nucleotides read TGCAGCGGGAACGGGCAGGGTAACACTGAAGCTTTCTTT. It encodes CSGNGQGNTEAFF.

The V call is TRBV5-1, the J call TRBJ1-6; 10 bases line up with TRBD1. CDR1 is SGHRS and CDR2 is YFSETQ in the germline V gene. The CDR3 loop spans 17 amino acids. Losses at the gene ends were 7 bases for V and 9 bases for J; bases not matched to a gene: 16. The CDR3 loop is CASGKGQGVTSSSPLHF. DNA of the CDR3: TGCGCCAGCGGAAAAGGACAGGGGGTAACAAGTAGTTCACCCCTCCACTTT.

The V gene is TRBV2, the J gene TRBJ1-6; 8 positions match TRBD1. Trimming took 6 bases from V and 5 from J; bases not matched to a gene: 3. This CDR3 has 14 amino acids. The germline V gene has CDR1 SNHLY and CDR2 FYNNEI. In DNA form, the CDR3 reads TGTGCCAGCAGGCAACAGGGGGATAATTCACCCCTCCACTTT. This gives the protein CASRQQGDNSPLHF.

The chain couples TRBV6-4 to TRBJ1-2; 7 bases are a match to TRBD1. The CDR3 consists of 12 residues. The V segment lost 0 bases and the J segment 8 bases; nucleotides outside the gene matches: 0. Germline CDR1 and CDR2: MRHNA and SNTAGT. The CDR3, as DNA: TGTGCCAGCAGTGACTCGACAGGGGGCTACACCTTC. Amino acid sequence: CASSDSTGGYTF.

The rearrangement links TRBV4-3 to TRBJ2-2, with 12 bases fitting TRBD2. The germline V gene encodes CDR1 LGHNA and CDR2 YSLEER. After removal of 2 bases from V and 5 bases from J, the junction contained 3 bases not matched to a gene. The CDR3 is made up of 16 amino acids. CDR3 loop: CASSQPTSGGTGELFF. CDR3 nucleotides: TGCGCCAGCAGCCAACCAACTAGCGGGGGGACCGGGGAGCTGTTTTTT.

The chain employs TRBV9 and TRBJ2-5; perhaps TRBD1 as D (5 bases). Germline loops: CDR1 SGDLS, CDR2 YYNGEE. CDR3 length: 14 residues. With 0 bases removed from V and 5 bases from J, the gap between germline ends came to 11 bases. CDR3 nucleotide sequence: TGTGCCAGCAGCGTAGAGGGGTCTCGGGAGACCCAGTACTTC. Residues: CASSVEGSRETQYF.

This clone was found a few times. For the CDR3, the DNA is TGTGCCAGCGGAGGACAGGGCAACTATGGCTACACCTTC. It specifies CASGGQGNYGYTF. The chain links TRBV9 to TRBJ1-2; TRBD1 aligns across 8 bases. The CDR3 covers 13 residues. Germline loops: CDR1 SGDLS, CDR2 YYNGEE. Trimming at V came to 7 bases and at J to 2 bases, leaving 4 bases not matched to a gene.

This chain links TRBV2 with TRBJ2-1, with 11 bases fitting TRBD2. CDR1 SNHLY and CDR2 FYNNEI come from the germline V gene. The junction had 9 bases not matched to a gene; V was cut back by 7 bases and J by 7 bases. This CDR3 is 15 amino acids long. The CDR3 spells CASTHTSGSYNEQFF. The CDR3 DNA follows: TGTGCCAGCACGCATACTAGCGGGAGTTATAATGAGCAGTTCTTC.

The J gene is TRBJ2-5, the V gene TRBV19, with D possibly being TRBD2 (6 bases). This CDR3 has 11 residues. Germline loops: CDR1 LNHDA, CDR2 SQIVND (reference sequence). Trimming cost V 6 bases and J 5 bases, with 7 bases left between them. This chain's CDR3 is CASRGGETQYF. The CDR3 coding sequence is TGTGCCAGTAGGGGAGGTGAGACCCAGTACTTC.

The CDR3 region is CASSVGGDRDGYTF. The DNA for the CDR3 is TGTGCCAGCAGCGTAGGGGGGGACCGGGATGGCTACACCTTC. The rearrangement links TRBV9 to TRBJ1-2; a weak D match, TRBD1 (5 bases). The V gene's germline CDR1 is SGDLS and CDR2 YYNGEE. Trimming shortened V by 0 bases and J by 6 bases, and 12 bases separated the two germline ends. The CDR3 contains 14 residues. Using reference TRBV9 and TRBJ1-2 for the parts outside the CDR3, the full variable domain is DSGVTQTPKHLITATGQRVTLRCSPRSGDLSVYWYQQSLDQGLQFLIQYYNGEERAKGNILERFSAQQFPDLHSELNLSSLELGDSALYFCASSVGGDRDGYTFGSGTRLTVV.

The chain is built from TRBV19 and TRBJ1-5; a possible D gene is TRBD1 (6 bases). The V end lost 4 bases, the J end lost 0 bases, and 10 bases lay between the germline ends. The CDR3 loop spans 15 amino acids. The germline V gene encodes CDR1 LNHDA and CDR2 SQIVND (reference sequence). In DNA form, the CDR3 reads TGTGCCAGTAGTACACAGGGTATTAGCAATCAGCCCCAGCATTTT. Translated: CASSTQGISNQPQHF.

V usage is TRBV5-1 and J usage is TRBJ2-5; 11 bases line up with TRBD2. The CDR3 is 19 residues long. Germline-derived CDR1 and CDR2 are SGHRS and YFSETQ. With 5 bases clipped from V and 2 bases from J, the junction kept 17 bases outside the gene matches. CDR3 DNA sequence: TGCGCCAGCAGTGTCTACGGATTAGCGGGAGGGCCTTTTCAAGAGACCCAGTACTTC. Residues: CASSVYGLAGGPFQETQYF.

The J gene is TRBJ2-1, the V gene TRBV6-1, with 11 bases matching TRBD2. The CDR3 runs 16 residues. V lost 3 bases, J lost 1 base, and 2 bases stayed unmatched. Germline CDR1 reads MNHNS; CDR2 reads SASEGT. CDR3 residues: CASSELAGGSYNEQFF. CDR3 in DNA: TGTGCCAGCAGTGAGCTAGCGGGGGGATCCTACAATGAGCAGTTCTTC.

This chain connects TRBV10-3 to TRBJ1-2, with TRBD1 matching 9 bases. The germline gives CDR1 ENHRY, CDR2 SYGVKD. Trimming cost V 3 bases and J 2 bases; bases outside gene matches: 4. The CDR3 loop spans 15 amino acids. As DNA, the CDR3 is TGTGCCATCAGTGACCCCGGGACAGGGAACTATGGCTACACCTTC. This translates into CAISDPGTGNYGYTF.

The CDR3: CASASGGEVYEQYF. CDR3 nucleotide sequence: TGTGCCAGCGCGTCTGGGGGGGAGGTATACGAGCAGTACTTC. V usage is TRBV7-2 and J usage is TRBJ2-7; 7 bases agree with TRBD2. CDR3 size: 14 residues. The junction had 11 bases not matched to a gene; V was cut back by 8 bases and J by 4 bases. Germline-derived CDR1 and CDR2 are SGHTA and FQGNSA.

A note on this clone: One end of the junction does not line up with germline, which may come from a read error. The chain combines TRBV6-5 with TRBJ1-1; D gene uncertain. In germline, CDR1 is MNHEY, CDR2 SVGAGI. This CDR3 comprises 12 residues. The CDR3 protein is CASSSTRHHILF. The DNA for the CDR3 is TGTGCCAGCAGCTCGACCCGACACCATATTCTATTT.

The chain has TRBV5-4 and TRBJ2-5, with 12 nucleotides matching TRBD1. This CDR3 comprises 19 residues. V lost 1 base to trimming and J lost 4 bases; unmatched junction nucleotides: 14. Germline V gene lookup returns CDR1 SGHNT and CDR2 YYREEE (reference sequence). Here the CDR3 DNA reads TGTGCCAGCAGCTTGAGGGACAGGGGGCGCCGGGGGGGCGGAGAGACCCAGTACTTC. The encoded protein is CASSLRDRGRRGGGETQYF.

The genes are TRBV7-8 and TRBJ1-6, with D unclear. Germline V lookup: CDR1 SGHVS, CDR2 FQNEAQ. The V gene lost 5 bases and the J gene lost 7 bases, with 9 bases spanning the gap. The CDR3 has 13 residues. The chain's CDR3 is CASSPEVNSPLHF. For the CDR3, the DNA is TGTGCCAGCAGCCCCGAGGTGAATTCACCCCTCCACTTT.

The chain is built from TRBV30 and TRBJ1-1, with unresolved D. This CDR3 comprises 11 residues. V was trimmed by 2 bases and J by 6 bases, leaving 7 bases between them. Germline CDR1 GTSNPN, CDR2 SVGIG (reference sequence). CDR3: CAWSYGAEAFF. DNA of the CDR3: TGTGCCTGGAGTTACGGGGCTGAAGCTTTCTTT.

The genes are TRBV18 and TRBJ1-3; perhaps TRBD1 as D (6 bases). Germline values: CDR1 KGHSH, CDR2 LQKENI. CDR3 length: 15 residues. V gave up 4 bases and J gave up 0 bases, with 10 bases separating them. CDR3 sequence: CASSRTEYSGNTIYF. CDR3 DNA sequence: TGTGCCAGCTCACGGACAGAATACTCTGGAAACACCATATATTTT.

This sequence joins TRBV7-2 and TRBJ1-5; D not certain. Germline CDR1 SGHTA, CDR2 FQGNSA. The CDR3 sequence is 15 residues long. Trimming left V 5 bases short and J 1 base short, with 12 bases between. In DNA form, the CDR3 reads TGTGCCAGCAGCGACCTGGGAGTAAGCAATCAGCCCCAGCATTTT. Translated, it gives CASSDLGVSNQPQHF.

The V gene is TRBV4-1, the J gene TRBJ2-7, with 7 positions matching TRBD1. The CDR3 is 15 residues long. Looked up from germline, CDR1 is MGHRA and CDR2 is YSYEKL. V trimming: 4 bases; J trimming: 6 bases; junction bases outside the gene matches: 12. CDR3 amino acids: CASSPLDRANGEQYF. The CDR3 DNA follows: TGCGCCAGCAGCCCACTAGACAGGGCAAATGGCGAGCAGTACTTC.

The chain combines TRBV19 with TRBJ2-3; D unclear. The CDR3 runs to 18 residues. V gave up 9 bases and J gave up 5 bases, with 30 bases separating them. The V gene's germline CDR1 is LNHDA and CDR2 SQIVND (reference sequence). The CDR3 region is CARHSPIWSESSGDTQYF. In DNA form, the CDR3 reads TGTGCCAGGCATTCCCCGATTTGGAGCGAATCATCGGGAGATACGCAGTATTTT.

The CDR3 DNA reads as TGTGCCAGCAGTAGGGGACAGGGGCAGGGGCAGCCCCAGCATTTT. Its translation: CASSRGQGQGQPQHF. This rearrangement joins TRBV6-6 to TRBJ1-5; 10 nucleotides align to TRBD1. The CDR3 totals 15 residues. J was trimmed by 7 bases and V by 5 bases; bases with no gene match: 8. Germline lookup yields CDR1 MNHNY and CDR2 SVGAGI (reference sequence).

The V and J genes are TRBV18 and TRBJ2-7; D is unresolved. Germline V gene data show CDR1 as KGHSH and CDR2 as LQKENI. Trimming shortened V by 2 bases and J by 2 bases, and 7 bases separated the two germline ends. The CDR3 length is 13 residues. In DNA, the CDR3 is TGTGCCAGCTCACCAGTAGCCGCCTACGAGCAGTACTTC. This gives the protein CASSPVAAYEQYF.

The chain uses TRBV7-9 and TRBJ2-1; the match to TRBD2 covers 10 bases. This CDR3 has 19 residues. Unmatched junction bases numbered 10, after V lost 2 bases and J lost 0 bases. The germline V gene has CDR1 SEHNR and CDR2 FQNEAQ (reference sequence). The CDR3, as DNA: TGTGCCAGCAGCTTAAAAGTTCCGACTAGCGGGTACTCCTACAATGAGCAGTTCTTC. This encodes CASSLKVPTSGYSYNEQFF. Drawing the rest from reference TRBV7-9 and TRBJ2-1, the complete variable domain is DTGVSQNPRHKITKRGQNVTFRCDPISEHNRLYWYRQTLGQGPEFLTYFQNEAQLEKSRLLSDRFSAERPKGSFSTLEIQRTEQGDSAMYLCASSLKVPTSGYSYNEQFFGPGTRLTVL.

The chain uses TRBV5-4 and TRBJ2-5; 11 nucleotides line up with TRBD2. The CDR3 totals 16 residues. With 4 bases clipped from V and 4 bases from J, the junction kept 9 bases outside the gene matches. Germline CDR1 and CDR2: SGHNT and YYREEE (reference sequence). DNA for the CDR3: TGTGCCAGCAGCCCCCTTGGGGGACTAGCGGCAGAGACCCAGTACTTC. It yields the protein CASSPLGGLAAETQYF.

This chain connects TRBV18 to TRBJ1-5; 8 nucleotides line up with TRBD1. Trimming cost V 1 base and J 7 bases; bases outside gene matches: 9. The CDR3 contains 16 residues. In germline, CDR1 is KGHSH, CDR2 LQKENI. CDR3 region: CASSPRFDRGDQPQHF. The CDR3 bases are TGTGCCAGCTCACCACGATTCGACAGGGGAGACCAGCCCCAGCATTTT.